This TCR beta chain originates from a study of CD8+ T cells in alopecia areata. Extracted RNA was reverse transcribed, and the resulting cDNA served as sequencing template. Measured with immunoSEQ multiplex PCR; TCRdb has only the in-frame clones, and not every one. The data contain 3,000 to 4,500 clones, approximately 74% of them singletons. Treatment indicated: oral pan-JAK inhibitor, 5-10 mg twice daily. Alopecia areata patients provided lesional scalp punch biopsies and peripheral blood, both collected for the study. This CDR3 has 11 residues. Per the germline V gene, CDR1 is SQVTM and CDR2 is ANQGSEA. Trimming left V 7 bases short and J 4 bases short, with 10 bases between.

The rearrangement joins TRBV29-1 to TRBJ2-5, with a possible D match to TRBD1 (6 bases). Specimen: skin, collected at week 24, from a patient treated with tofacitinib. The source of this sequence is a human donor with alopecia areata. CDR3 amino acids: CSGGQSETQYF. The CDR3, as DNA: TGCAGCGGCGGACAGTCAGAGACCCAGTACTTC.